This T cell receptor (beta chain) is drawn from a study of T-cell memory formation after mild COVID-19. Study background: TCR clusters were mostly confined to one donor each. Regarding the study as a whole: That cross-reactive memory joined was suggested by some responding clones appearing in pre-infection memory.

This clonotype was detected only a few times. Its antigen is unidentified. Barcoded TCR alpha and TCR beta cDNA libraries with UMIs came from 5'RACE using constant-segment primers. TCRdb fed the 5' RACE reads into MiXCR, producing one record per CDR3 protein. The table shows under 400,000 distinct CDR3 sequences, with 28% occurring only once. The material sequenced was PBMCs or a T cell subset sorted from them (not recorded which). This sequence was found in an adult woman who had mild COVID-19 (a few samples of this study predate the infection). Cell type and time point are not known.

CDR3 in amino acids: CASSQEGLAGDRMSHNEQFF. DNA of the CDR3: TGCGCCAGCAGCCAAGAAGGACTAGCGGGGGACAGGATGTCTCACAATGAGCAGTTCTTC. This sequence joins TRBV4-1 and TRBJ2-1; the match to TRBD2 covers 13 bases. J gave up 5 bases and V 0 bases, and 13 bases lay outside the gene matches. This CDR3 has 20 amino acids. Germline V CDR1 and CDR2: MGHRA, YSYEKL.